This TCR beta chain was recorded in a study of T cells expressing NK-cell markers. The germline V gene encodes CDR1 SQVTM and CDR2 ANQGSEA. This CDR3 is 11 amino acids long. Following a re-call of the 5' RACE reads, TCRdb has one entry per CDR3 protein and lacks DNA. Its table records about 400,000 distinct CDR3 sequences. Sequenced: blood T cells: a sorted CD56 or NKG2C T cell subset, CD4+ or CD8+ T cells, or bulk PBMC T cells (not recorded which). This clonotype was obtained from a woman aged 45-65 years in good health. The rearrangement joins TRBV29-1 to TRBJ1-2; absent DNA, TCRdb's TRBD1 call cannot be checked. The CDR3 is CSAQGGYGYTF.